This T cell receptor beta chain was sequenced for a study of blood T cell repertoires in COVID-19. V lost 5 bases, J lost 3 bases, and 17 bases lay in between. The CDR3 is 15 residues long. Germline-derived CDR1 and CDR2 are LNHDA and SQIVND (reference sequence). Authors' processing steps: Quantification of nucleated cells was approximated via reference gene primer amplification. The assay was immunoSEQ multiplex PCR, and TCRdb's table has in-frame clones only and misses some. That table furnishes V, J and clone size, whereas the DNA furnished D and trimming. The data contain about 270,000 clones, 80% to 90% of them seen just once; the ten biggest clones take up about 4%.

J is TRBJ2-7 and V is TRBV19; D might be TRBD2 (5 bases). This TCR derives from a woman under 40 with acute COVID-19. Sequenced: PBMCs or T cells enriched from blood (not recorded which). The chain's CDR3 is CASSLLAGSDYEQYF. CDR3 in DNA: TGTGCCAGTAGTCTACTGGCGGGTTCCGACTACGAGCAGTACTTC.